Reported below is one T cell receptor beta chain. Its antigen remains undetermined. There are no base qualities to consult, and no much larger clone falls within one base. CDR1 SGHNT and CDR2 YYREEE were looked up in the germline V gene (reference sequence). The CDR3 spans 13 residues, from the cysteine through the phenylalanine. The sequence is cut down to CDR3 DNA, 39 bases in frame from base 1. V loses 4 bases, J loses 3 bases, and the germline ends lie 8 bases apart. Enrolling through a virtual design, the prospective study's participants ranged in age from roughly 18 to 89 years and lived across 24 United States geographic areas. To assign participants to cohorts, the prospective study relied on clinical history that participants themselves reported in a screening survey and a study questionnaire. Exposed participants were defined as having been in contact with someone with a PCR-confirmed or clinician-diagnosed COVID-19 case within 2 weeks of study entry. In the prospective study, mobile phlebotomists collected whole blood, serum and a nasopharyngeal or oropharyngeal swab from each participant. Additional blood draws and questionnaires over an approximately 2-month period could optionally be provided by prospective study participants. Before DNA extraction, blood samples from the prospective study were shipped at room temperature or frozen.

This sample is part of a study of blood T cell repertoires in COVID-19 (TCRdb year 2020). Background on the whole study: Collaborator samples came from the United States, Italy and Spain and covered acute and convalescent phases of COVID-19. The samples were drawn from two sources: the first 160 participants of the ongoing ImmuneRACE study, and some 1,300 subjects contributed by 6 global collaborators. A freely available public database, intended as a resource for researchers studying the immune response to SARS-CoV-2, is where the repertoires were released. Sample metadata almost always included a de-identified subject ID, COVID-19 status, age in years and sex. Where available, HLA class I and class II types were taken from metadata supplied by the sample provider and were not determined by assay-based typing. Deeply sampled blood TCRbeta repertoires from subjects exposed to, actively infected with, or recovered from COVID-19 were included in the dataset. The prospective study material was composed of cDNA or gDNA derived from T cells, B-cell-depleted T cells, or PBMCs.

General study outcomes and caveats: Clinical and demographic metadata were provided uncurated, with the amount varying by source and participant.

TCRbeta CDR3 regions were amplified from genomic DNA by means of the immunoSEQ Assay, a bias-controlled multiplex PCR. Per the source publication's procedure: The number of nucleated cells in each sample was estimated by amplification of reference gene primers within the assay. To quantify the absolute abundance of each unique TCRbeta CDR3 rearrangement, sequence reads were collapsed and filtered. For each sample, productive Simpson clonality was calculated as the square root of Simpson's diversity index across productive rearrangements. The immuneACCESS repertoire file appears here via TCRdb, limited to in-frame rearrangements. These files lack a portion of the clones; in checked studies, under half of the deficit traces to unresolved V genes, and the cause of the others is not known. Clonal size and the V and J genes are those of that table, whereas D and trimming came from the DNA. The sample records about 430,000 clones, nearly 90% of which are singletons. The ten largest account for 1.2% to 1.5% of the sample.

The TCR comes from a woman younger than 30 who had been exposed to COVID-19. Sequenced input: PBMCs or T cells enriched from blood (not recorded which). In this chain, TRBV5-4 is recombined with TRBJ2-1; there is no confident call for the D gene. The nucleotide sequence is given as TGTGCCAGCAGCGCCGACATCTACAATGAGCAGTTCTTC. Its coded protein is CASSADIYNEQFF.